This T cell receptor (beta chain) was recorded in a study of T cell clonality in common variable immunodeficiency. After removal of 1 base from V and 7 bases from J, the junction contained 5 bases not matched to a gene. The CDR3 loop spans 15 amino acids. Germline loops: CDR1 SGHVS, CDR2 FNYEAQ. As for this clone: Its antigen remains unidentified. From the germline J gene comes the end of the CDR3, since the read stops 3 residues before it.

The data were produced by immunoSEQ multiplex PCR, yet TCRdb's version contains in-frame clones alone and is incomplete. Sampling found 32,000 or so clones, none seen once. Study-level findings and limits: Fewer deletions and N-nucleotide insertions were reportedly seen in common variable immunodeficiency TCR beta sequences.

The rearrangement joins TRBV7-6 to TRBJ2-1; 9 bases are a match to TRBD1. This TCR came from a human donor with common variable immunodeficiency. Material: peripheral blood mononuclear cells. CDR3 loop: CASSLEGTGNNEQFF. The covered CDR3 bases are TGTGCCAGCAGCTTAGAAGGGACAGGGAATAATGAG.